This T cell receptor (beta chain) was obtained from a study of cytomegalovirus exposure and HLA in healthy donors. Study-wide findings and caveats: Solely CMV serostatus was available to characterize immune exposure.

Germline loops: CDR1 SGHVS, CDR2 FQNEAQ. The V and J ends lost 0 bases and 0 bases respectively, with 6 bases between them. CDR3 length: 14 residues. Details on this clone: The antigen remains unidentified.

In the PCR, 60 Vbeta and 13 Jbeta primers were used. Only in-frame clones appear in the TCRdb table, and some are missing; sequencing was by immunoSEQ multiplex PCR. The sample consists of about 180,000 clones, approximately 82% of them appearing once. Sequencing used PBMCs. The chain recombines TRBV7-8 with TRBJ2-7; tentative D call: TRBD2 (5 bases). The TCR comes from a woman aged 25 to 39 in good health and CMV-seronegative. Here the CDR3 DNA reads TGTGCCAGCAGCTTAGCTAGCGTCTCCTACGAGCAGTACTTC. Translation: CASSLASVSYEQYF. The whole variable domain, filled in from reference TRBV7-8 and TRBJ2-7, reads GAGVSQSPRYKVAKRGQDVALRCDPISGHVSLFWYQQALGQGPEFLTYFQNEAQLDKSGLPSDRFFAERPEGSVSTLKIQRTQQEDSAVYLCASSLASVSYEQYFGPGTRLTVT.